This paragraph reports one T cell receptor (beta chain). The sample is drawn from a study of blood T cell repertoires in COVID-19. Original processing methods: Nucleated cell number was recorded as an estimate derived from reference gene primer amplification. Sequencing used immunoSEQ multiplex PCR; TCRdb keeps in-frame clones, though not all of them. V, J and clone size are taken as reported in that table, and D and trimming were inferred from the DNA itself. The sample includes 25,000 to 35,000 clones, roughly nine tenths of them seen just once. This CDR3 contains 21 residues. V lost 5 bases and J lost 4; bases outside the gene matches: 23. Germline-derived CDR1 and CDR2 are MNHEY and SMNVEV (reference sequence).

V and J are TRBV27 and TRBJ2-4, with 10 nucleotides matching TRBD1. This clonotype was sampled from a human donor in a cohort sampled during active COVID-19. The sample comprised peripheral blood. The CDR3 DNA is TGTGCCAGCAGTCCTTACCCCCCGGACGGGGACAGGGGTCGAGGGAAAAACATTCAGTACTTC. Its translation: CASSPYPPDGDRGRGKNIQYF.